Listed here are 18 T cell receptor beta chains from one sample, sequenced in a study of blood T cell repertoires in COVID-19. Sequenced by immunoSEQ multiplex PCR; TCRdb stores in-frame clones only, minus some. The table lists approximately 320,000 clones, roughly nine tenths of them singletons. Sequencing was carried out using PBMCs or T cells enriched from blood (not recorded which). These receptor sequences come from a man in his 60s who had recovered from COVID-19.

The chain recombines TRBV5-4 with TRBJ1-6; a possible D gene is TRBD1 (6 bases). The germline gives CDR1 SGHNT, CDR2 YYREEE (reference sequence). The CDR3 extends over 16 amino acids. V was clipped by 0 bases and J by 10 bases, with 17 bases between them. The CDR3 sequence is CASSLDGGGPSSPLHF. The CDR3 DNA follows: TGTGCCAGCAGCTTGGACGGGGGGGGGCCGAGCTCACCCCTCCACTTT.

The chain employs TRBV19 and TRBJ2-5; perhaps TRBD1 as D (6 bases). With 11 bases removed from V and 1 base from J, the gap between germline ends came to 23 bases. The CDR3 spans 16 residues. CDR1 and CDR2 from the germline V gene are LNHDA and SQIVND (reference sequence). The CDR3: CARQGGPRRIQETQYF. The CDR3 DNA is TGTGCCCGACAAGGGGGACCGCGTAGAATCCAAGAGACCCAGTACTTC.

The gene calls are TRBV11-2 and TRBJ1-1; 8 nucleotides match TRBD1. This CDR3 contains 15 residues. Trimming at V came to 3 bases and at J to 4 bases, leaving 7 bases not matched to a gene. Germline V gives CDR1 SGHAT, CDR2 FQNNGV. The CDR3 here is CASSLTGVTATEAFF. The CDR3, as DNA: TGTGCCAGCAGCTTGACAGGGGTGACGGCCACTGAAGCTTTCTTT.

This clone was counted only a few times. V usage is TRBV5-1 and J usage is TRBJ2-7; possible D gene TRBD1, 6 bases. Trimming took 1 base from V and 7 from J, leaving 9 bases between them. Germline CDR1 is SGHRS and CDR2 is YFSETQ. The CDR3 consists of 12 residues. The CDR3 region is CASSLKQGEQYF. In DNA form, the CDR3 reads TGCGCCAGCAGCTTGAAACAGGGAGAGCAGTACTTC.

The CDR3 nucleotides read TGCGCCAGCAGTGGGACTAGCGGAAAGTACGAGCAGTACTTC. Protein: CASSGTSGKYEQYF. The rearrangement joins TRBV10-2 to TRBJ2-7, with 10 bases identical to TRBD2. There are 14 residues in the CDR3. V dropped 4 bases and J dropped 4; count of bases not matched to a gene: 4. Germline-derived CDR1 and CDR2 are WSHSY and SAAADI.

The gene calls are TRBV12-5 and TRBJ2-7, with TRBD1 matching over 10 bases. The CDR3 sequence is 15 residues long. Germline CDR1 is LGHNT and CDR2 is FRNRAP. V lost 6 bases to trimming and J lost 0 bases; unmatched junction nucleotides: 5. In DNA, the CDR3 is TGTGCTAGTGGAGTAGGGACAGGGGTCTCCTACGAGCAGTACTTC. This sequence encodes CASGVGTGVSYEQYF.

This sequence joins TRBV5-4 and TRBJ2-3, with no clear D. CDR1 is SGHNT and CDR2 is YYREEE in the germline V gene (reference sequence). This CDR3 has 13 residues. The ends were cut back, 4 bases at V and 6 bases at J, with 12 bases in the middle. CDR3 sequence (DNA): TGTGCCAGCAGCCAACCCTTGGAGGATACGCAGTATTTT. It translates to CASSQPLEDTQYF.

The chain joins TRBV7-2 to TRBJ2-7; TRBD1 is a possible D gene (6 bases). Between the trimmed V and J ends, which lost 2 bases and 5 bases, there was a span of 16 bases. This CDR3 has 15 residues. CDR1 is SGHTA, CDR2 FQGNSA, per germline. In DNA, the CDR3 is TGTGCCAGCAGCTTAATCGTCGTCAGGGGCCACGAGCAGTACTTC. Translating gives CASSLIVVRGHEQYF.

The chain uses TRBV4-1 and TRBJ1-5; unclear D gene. With 2 bases removed from V and 6 bases from J, the gap between germline ends came to 14 bases. The CDR3 has 15 amino acids. The V gene's germline CDR1 is MGHRA and CDR2 YSYEKL. In DNA form, the CDR3 reads TGCGCCAGCAGCCAATCGATTGGGGAGTTTCAGCCCCAGCATTTT. Its protein is CASSQSIGEFQPQHF.

This chain connects TRBV7-9 to TRBJ1-1, with D unresolved. Germline V CDR1 and CDR2: SEHNR, FQNEAQ (reference sequence). V was cut by 1 base and J by 11 bases, with 11 bases left in between. This CDR3 comprises 12 residues. The CDR3 DNA reads as TGTGCCAGCAGCTTAGTGAGGGAGTGGGCTTTCTTT. This codes for CASSLVREWAFF.

As concerns this clone: This specimen includes other DNA sequences encoding the same CDR3. The V call is TRBV11-2, the J call TRBJ1-1; the D is unclear. The CDR3 has 13 amino acids. Germline CDR1 reads SGHAT; CDR2 reads FQNNGV. Deletions cut 0 bases from V and 1 base from J, with 3 bases between. The CDR3, as DNA: TGTGCCAGCAGCTTAGACAGGAACACTGAAGCTTTCTTT. Protein: CASSLDRNTEAFF.

A single count supports this clone. This chain connects TRBV7-8 to TRBJ2-5; the D gene is possibly TRBD2 (5 bases). Trimming took off 3 bases at V and 4 bases at J, with 12 bases between the two ends. The germline V gene encodes CDR1 SGHVS and CDR2 FQNEAQ. The CDR3 has 14 amino acids. This CDR3 reads CASSLGAGRETQYF. CDR3 nucleotide sequence: TGTGCCAGCAGCTTGGGTGCGGGTAGAGAGACCCAGTACTTC.

The CDR3 DNA reads as TGCAGCGTTGAAGGTGCGGTGGCAAGCTCCTACAATGAGCAGTTCTTC. The encoded protein is CSVEGAVASSYNEQFF. The chain combines TRBV29-1 with TRBJ2-1; D unresolved. V shed 1 base and J shed 0 bases, with 13 bases lying between them. The germline CDR1 and CDR2 sequences are SQVTM and ANQGSEA. The CDR3 is 16 residues long.

J is TRBJ2-7 and V is TRBV19, with D perhaps matching TRBD1 (6 bases). This CDR3 region has 15 residues. Germline CDR1 and CDR2: LNHDA and SQIVND (reference sequence). The ends were cut back, 6 bases at V and 2 bases at J, with 17 bases in the middle. As DNA, the CDR3 is TGTGCCAGTAGCCCTGTGGGGGCGAGAGCCTACGAGCAGTACTTC. Translated, it gives CASSPVGARAYEQYF.

The V and J genes are TRBV18 and TRBJ2-1; 14 bases fit TRBD2. Looked up from germline, CDR1 is KGHSH and CDR2 is LQKENI. V lost 3 bases to trimming and J lost 9 bases; unmatched junction nucleotides: 10. The CDR3 runs to 17 residues. Written as DNA, the CDR3 is TGTGCCAGCTCACCCGGGACTAGCGGGAGACGATGGGGTGAGCAGTTCTTC. This codes for CASSPGTSGRRWGEQFF. Using reference TRBV18 and TRBJ2-1 for the parts outside the CDR3, the full variable domain is NAGVMQNPRHLVRRRGQEARLRCSPMKGHSHVYWYRQLPEEGLKFMVYLQKENIIDESGMPKERFSAEFPKEGPSILRIQQVVRGDSAAYFCASSPGTSGRRWGEQFFGPGTRLTVL.

The genes are TRBV12-5 and TRBJ2-1, with D unresolved. Germline V gene lookup returns CDR1 LGHNT and CDR2 FRNRAP. The CDR3 contains 14 residues. V was cut by 5 bases and J by 3 bases, with 11 bases left in between. CDR3 amino acids: CASGPNGRYNEQFF. The CDR3, as DNA: TGTGCTAGTGGTCCAAATGGGCGCTACAATGAGCAGTTCTTC.

This clone was observed once. The V gene is TRBV29-1, the J gene TRBJ2-1, with D maybe TRBD1 (5 bases). The CDR3 contains 12 residues. V was clipped by 0 bases and J by 13 bases, with 13 bases between them. Germline CDR1 reads SQVTM; CDR2 reads ANQGSEA. The CDR3 DNA reads as TGCAGCGTTGAAGAACTTACGACAGTCCAGTTCTTC. This codes for CSVEELTTVQFF.

V and J are TRBV11-3 and TRBJ2-5, with a weak D call TRBD2 (6 bases). This CDR3 spans 14 amino acids. The V and J ends lost 1 base and 7 bases respectively, with 13 bases between them. CDR1 SGHNT and CDR2 YENEEA come from the germline V gene. DNA of the CDR3: TGTGCCAGCAGCTTAGCGGGGACCGGGGGGACCCAGTACTTC. Translation: CASSLAGTGGTQYF. The full variable domain, completed using reference TRBV11-3 and TRBJ2-5, is EAGVVQSPRYKIIEKKQPVAFWCNPISGHNTLYWYLQNLGQGPELLIRYENEEAVDDSQLPKDRFSAERLKGVDSTLKIQPAELGDSAVYLCASSLAGTGGTQYFGPGTRLLVL.